The T cell receptor beta chain described here comes from a study of blood T cell repertoires in COVID-19. Looking at the study overall: The cDNA or gDNA used as material had been derived from T cells, B-cell-depleted T cells, or PBMCs.

Trimming left V 3 bases short and J 4 bases short, with 16 bases between. The CDR3 length is 15 residues. Germline V gives CDR1 SQVTM, CDR2 ANQGSEA. Per the authors' pipeline: Estimation of nucleated cell counts relied on the amplification of reference gene primers. Repertoires were generated with immunoSEQ multiplex PCR, while TCRdb's copy carries only in-frame clones and drops some. For V, J and clone size, that table is used; D and trimming come from the DNA. This sample has approximately 150,000 clones, with approximately 80% found just once. This TCR was recovered from a man aged 70 or older with acute or convalescent COVID-19. The chain couples TRBV29-1 to TRBJ2-1; TRBD1 is a possible D gene (5 bases). The sample taken for sequencing was peripheral blood. The CDR3 here is CSVDVTASGYNEQFF. DNA for the CDR3: TGCAGCGTTGACGTGACAGCCTCGGGTTACAATGAGCAGTTCTTC.